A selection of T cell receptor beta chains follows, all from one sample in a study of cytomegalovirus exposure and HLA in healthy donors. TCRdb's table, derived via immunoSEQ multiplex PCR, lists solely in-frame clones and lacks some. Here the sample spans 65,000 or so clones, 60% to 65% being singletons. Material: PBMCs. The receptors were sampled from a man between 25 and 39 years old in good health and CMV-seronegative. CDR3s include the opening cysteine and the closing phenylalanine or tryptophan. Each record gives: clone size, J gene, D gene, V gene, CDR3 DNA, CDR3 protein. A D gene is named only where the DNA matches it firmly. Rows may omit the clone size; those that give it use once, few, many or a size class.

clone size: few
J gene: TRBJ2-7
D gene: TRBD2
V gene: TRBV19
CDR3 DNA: TGTGCCAGTAGTGGGACTAGCCCCTACGAGCAGTACTTC
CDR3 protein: CASSGTSPYEQYF

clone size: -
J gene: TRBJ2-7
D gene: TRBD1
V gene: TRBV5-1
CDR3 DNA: TGCGCCAGCAGCGTCCGGGACAGGTTCTACGAGCAGTACTTC
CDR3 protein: CASSVRDRFYEQYF

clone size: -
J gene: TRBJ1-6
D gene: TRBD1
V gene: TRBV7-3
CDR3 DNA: TGTGCCAGCAGCCCGGGGGGACAGGGAGGGACACCCCTCCACTTT
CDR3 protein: CASSPGGQGGTPLHF

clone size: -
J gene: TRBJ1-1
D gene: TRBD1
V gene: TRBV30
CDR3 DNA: TGTGCCTGGAGGACAGGGTTCCCCACTGAAGCTTTCTTT
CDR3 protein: CAWRTGFPTEAFF

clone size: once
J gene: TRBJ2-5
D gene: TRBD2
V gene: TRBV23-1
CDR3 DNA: TGCGCCAGTCCCTCAGGAACTAGCGGGGAGACCCAGTACTTC
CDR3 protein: CASPSGTSGETQYF

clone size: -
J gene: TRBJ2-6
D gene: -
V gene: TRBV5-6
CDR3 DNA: TGTGCCAGCAGCTTGGGACAGACTTCTGGGGCCAACGTCCTGACTTTC
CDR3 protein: CASSLGQTSGANVLTF

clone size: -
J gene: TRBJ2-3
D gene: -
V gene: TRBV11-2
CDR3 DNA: TGTGCCAGCAGCTTGGTGGGGGGGCCCCCAGATACGCAGTATTTT
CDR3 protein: CASSLVGGPPDTQYF

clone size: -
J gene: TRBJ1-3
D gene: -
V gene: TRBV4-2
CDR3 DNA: TGTGCCAGCAGCGAAAGAAAAAGGGAGGTCGCTAACTCTGGAAACACCATATATTTT
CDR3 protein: CASSERKREVANSGNTIYF

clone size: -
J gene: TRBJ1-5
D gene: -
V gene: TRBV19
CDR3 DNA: TGTGCCAGTCAAATGGTTGAAAGTAGGCCCCAGCATTTT
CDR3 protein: CASQMVESRPQHF

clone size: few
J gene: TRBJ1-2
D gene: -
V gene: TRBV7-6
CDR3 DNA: TGTGCCAGCAGCTTAGGGGGCCAGTCTAACTATGGCTACACCTTC
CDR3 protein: CASSLGGQSNYGYTF

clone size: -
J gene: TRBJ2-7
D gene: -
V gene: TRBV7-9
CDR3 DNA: TGTGCCAGCAGCCCACCGGAGCGATCCTACGAGCAGTACTTC
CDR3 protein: CASSPPERSYEQYF

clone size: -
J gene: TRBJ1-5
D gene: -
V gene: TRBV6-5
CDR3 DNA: TGTGCCAGCAACAGAGGACAGTATAGCAATCAGCCCCAGCATTTT
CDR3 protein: CASNRGQYSNQPQHF

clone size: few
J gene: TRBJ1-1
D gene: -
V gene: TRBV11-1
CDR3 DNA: TGTGCCAGCAGCACCTCGGCGGCGGCTGAAGCTTTCTTT
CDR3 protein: CASSTSAAAEAFF

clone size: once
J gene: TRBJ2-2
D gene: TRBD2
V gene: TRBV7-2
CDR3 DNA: TGTGCCAGCAGCTTAGTACCGGGACTAGGGTCCACCGGGGAGCTGTTTTTT
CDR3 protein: CASSLVPGLGSTGELFF

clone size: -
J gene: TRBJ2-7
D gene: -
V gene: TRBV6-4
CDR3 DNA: TGTGCCAGCAGTGCCCTCAGGGGCCACGAGCAGTACTTC
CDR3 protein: CASSALRGHEQYF

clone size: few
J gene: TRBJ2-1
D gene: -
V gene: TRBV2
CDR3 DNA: TGTGCCAGCAGCTTAGGCCAGAGGGCCCCTGAGCAGTTCTTC
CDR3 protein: CASSLGQRAPEQFF

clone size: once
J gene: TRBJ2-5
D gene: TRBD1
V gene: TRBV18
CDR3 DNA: TGTGCCAGCTCACCGGGGACAGGGATAAAGACCCAGTACTTC
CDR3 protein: CASSPGTGIKTQYF

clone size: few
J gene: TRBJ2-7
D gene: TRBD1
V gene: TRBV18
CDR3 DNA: TGTGCCAGCTCACCGAACTCCGGGACAGGACCCTACGAGCAGTACTTC
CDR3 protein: CASSPNSGTGPYEQYF

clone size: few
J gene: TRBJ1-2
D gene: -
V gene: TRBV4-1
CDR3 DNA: TGCGCCAGCAGCCAAGAAATTCAGGGCAACTATGGCTACACCTTC
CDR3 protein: CASSQEIQGNYGYTF

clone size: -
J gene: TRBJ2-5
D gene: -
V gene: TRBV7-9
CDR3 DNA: TGTGCCAGCAGCCCGACTAGTGTAGAGACCCAGTACTTC
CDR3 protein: CASSPTSVETQYF

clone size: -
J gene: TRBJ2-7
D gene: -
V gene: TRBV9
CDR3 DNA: TGTGCCAGCAGCGATGAGAGCTACGAGCAGTACTTC
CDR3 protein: CASSDESYEQYF

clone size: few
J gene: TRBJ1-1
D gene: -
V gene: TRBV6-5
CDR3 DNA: TGTGCCAGCAGCCGACGGGGAATGAACACTGAAGCTTTCTTT
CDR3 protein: CASSRRGMNTEAFF

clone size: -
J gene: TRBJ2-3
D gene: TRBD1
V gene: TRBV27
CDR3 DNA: TGTGCCAGCAGCACTGGGACAGATACAGATACGCAGTATTTT
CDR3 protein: CASSTGTDTDTQYF

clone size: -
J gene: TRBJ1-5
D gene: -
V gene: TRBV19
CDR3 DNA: TGTGCCAGTAGTATCGCCCGGGATAGCAATCAGCCCCAGCATTTT
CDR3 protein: CASSIARDSNQPQHF

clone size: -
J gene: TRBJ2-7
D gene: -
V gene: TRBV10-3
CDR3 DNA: TGTGCCATCAGTGACTACAGGGCTTACTACGAGCAGTACTTC
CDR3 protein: CAISDYRAYYEQYF

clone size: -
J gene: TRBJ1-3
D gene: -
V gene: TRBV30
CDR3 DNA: TGTGCCTGGACTTTCGACAGATCTGGAAACACCATATATTTT
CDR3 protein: CAWTFDRSGNTIYF

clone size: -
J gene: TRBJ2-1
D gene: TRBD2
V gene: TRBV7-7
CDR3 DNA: TGTGCCAGCAGCTTAGGGGGGGTGACTAGCGGGAACAATGAGCAGTTCTTC
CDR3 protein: CASSLGGVTSGNNEQFF

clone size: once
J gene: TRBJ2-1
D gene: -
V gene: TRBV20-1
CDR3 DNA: TGCAGTGCACGAGCGTACAATGAGCAGTTCTTC
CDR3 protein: CSARAYNEQFF

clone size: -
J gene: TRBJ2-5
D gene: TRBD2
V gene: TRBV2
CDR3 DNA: TGTGCCAGCAGTCAGTCCAGCGGGGTTGAAGAGACCCAGTACTTC
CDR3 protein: CASSQSSGVEETQYF

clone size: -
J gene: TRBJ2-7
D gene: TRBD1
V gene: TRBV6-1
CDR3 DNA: TGTGCCAGCAGTGGGACAGGTTACTACGAGCAGTACTTC
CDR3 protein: CASSGTGYYEQYF

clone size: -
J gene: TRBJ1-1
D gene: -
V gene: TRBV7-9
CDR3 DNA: TGTGCCAGCAGCGTGGACACCTATTACACTGAAGCTTTCTTT
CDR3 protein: CASSVDTYYTEAFF

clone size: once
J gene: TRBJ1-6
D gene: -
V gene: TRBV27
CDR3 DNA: TGTGCCAGCACCAGGGACATTGATTCACCCCTCCACTTT
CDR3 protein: CASTRDIDSPLHF

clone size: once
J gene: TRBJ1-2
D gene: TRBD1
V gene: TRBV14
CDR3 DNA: TGTGCCAGCAGCCAAGACGCGACAGGGGTCTATGGCTACACCTTC
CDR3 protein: CASSQDATGVYGYTF

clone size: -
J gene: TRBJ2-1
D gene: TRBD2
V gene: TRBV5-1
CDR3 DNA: TGCGCCAGCAGCTTGAACGGGGGGGCCAACAATGAGCAGTTCTTC
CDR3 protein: CASSLNGGANNEQFF

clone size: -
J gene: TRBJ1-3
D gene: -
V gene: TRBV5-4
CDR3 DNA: TGTGCCAGCAGCTTGGGGCCCGGGACAAGTGGAAACACCATATATTTT
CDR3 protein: CASSLGPGTSGNTIYF

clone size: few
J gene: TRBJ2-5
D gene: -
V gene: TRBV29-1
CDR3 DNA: TGCAGCGTTGAACCTAGGACAGACCAAGAGACCCAGTACTTC
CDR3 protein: CSVEPRTDQETQYF

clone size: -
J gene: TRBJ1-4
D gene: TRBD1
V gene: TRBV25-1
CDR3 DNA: TGTGCCAGCAGTTACAGGGGCGCACCAAATGAAAAACTGTTTTTT
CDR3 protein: CASSYRGAPNEKLFF

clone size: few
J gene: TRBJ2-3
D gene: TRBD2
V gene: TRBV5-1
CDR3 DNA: TGCGCCAGCAGCTTGGAAGCGGGGGGGCTAACAGATACGCAGTATTTT
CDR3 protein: CASSLEAGGLTDTQYF

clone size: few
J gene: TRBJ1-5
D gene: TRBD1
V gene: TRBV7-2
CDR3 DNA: TGTGCCAGCAGCTGGGACAGGGCCCAGCCCCAGCATTTT
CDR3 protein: CASSWDRAQPQHF

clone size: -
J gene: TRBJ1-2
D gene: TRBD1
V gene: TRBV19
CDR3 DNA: TGTGCCAGTAGTTCCAAGACAGGGAACGGCTACACCTTC
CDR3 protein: CASSSKTGNGYTF

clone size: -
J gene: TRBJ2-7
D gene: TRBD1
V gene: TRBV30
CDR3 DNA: TGTGCCTGGGGGGTCGGACAGGGCTACGAGCAGTACTTC
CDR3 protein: CAWGVGQGYEQYF

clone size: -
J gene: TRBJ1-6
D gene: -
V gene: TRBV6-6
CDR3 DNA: TGTGCCAGCAGCGGAGGCTCCTATAATTCACCCCTCCACTTT
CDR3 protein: CASSGGSYNSPLHF

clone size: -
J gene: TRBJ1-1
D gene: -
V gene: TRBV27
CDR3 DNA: TGTGCCAGCAGCCAACGGGGTGTGCCCGGTGAAGCTTTCTTT
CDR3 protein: CASSQRGVPGEAFF

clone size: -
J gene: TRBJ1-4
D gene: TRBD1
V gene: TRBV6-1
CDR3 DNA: TGTGCCAGTCTTCGAGGGGGCTATGAAAAACTGTTTTTT
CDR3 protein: CASLRGGYEKLFF

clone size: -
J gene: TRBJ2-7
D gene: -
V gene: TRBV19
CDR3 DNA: TGTGCCAGTAGTATTGGAGGGTACGAGCAGTACTTC
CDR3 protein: CASSIGGYEQYF

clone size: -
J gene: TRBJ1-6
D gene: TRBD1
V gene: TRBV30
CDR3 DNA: TGTGCCTGGACAGGGGGCCTATATGATTCACCCCTCCACTTT
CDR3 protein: CAWTGGLYDSPLHF

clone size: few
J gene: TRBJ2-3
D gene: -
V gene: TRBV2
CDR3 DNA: TGTGCCAGCAGGCAGGGCCTCGCGATGGATACGCAGTATTTT
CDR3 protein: CASRQGLAMDTQYF